Detailed here is one T cell receptor beta chain. The antigen this receptor binds is unknown. Per-nucleotide qualities are absent, and no much larger clonotype sits a single base away. Including cysteine and phenylalanine, the CDR3 has 12 amino acids. The DNA shown is the 36-base CDR3, in frame from base 1. Looking up the germline V gene yields CDR1 ENHRY and CDR2 SYGVKD. The junction carries 6 bases between V and J, which are trimmed by 4 bases and 6 bases respectively. Participants in the prospective study were enrolled through a virtual design, were aged about 18 to 100 years, and lived in about 25 United States geographic areas. To assign participants to cohorts, the prospective study relied on clinical history that participants themselves reported in a screening survey and a study questionnaire. Recovered participants in ImmuneRACE Cohort 3 were defined by two consecutive negative NP/OP PCR tests, clearance by a healthcare professional, or resolution of symptoms. Mobile phlebotomists in the prospective study collected whole blood, serum and a nasopharyngeal or oropharyngeal swab from every participant. Participants in the prospective study had the option to provide additional blood draws and questionnaires over a roughly 2-month period. Prospective study blood samples were shipped either frozen or at room temperature before DNA extraction.

The data were obtained in a study of blood T cell repertoires in COVID-19 (dated by TCRdb to the early 2020s). Some background on the complete study: Samples from collaborators originated in the United States, Italy and Spain and spanned both the acute and convalescent phases of COVID-19. The prospective study material was composed of cDNA or gDNA derived from T cells, B-cell-depleted T cells, or PBMCs. Deeply sampled blood TCRbeta repertoires from subjects exposed to, actively infected with, or recovered from COVID-19 were included in the dataset. The repertoires were released in a freely available public database intended as a resource for research on the immune response to SARS-CoV-2. The samples were drawn from two sources: the first 160 participants of the ongoing ImmuneRACE study, and some 1,300 subjects contributed by 6 global collaborators. The sample metadata nearly always contained a de-identified subject ID, COVID-19 status, age in years and sex. Where available, HLA class I and class II types were taken from metadata supplied by the sample provider and were not determined by assay-based typing.

Summary of the overall study and its limitations: Clinical and demographic metadata were provided uncurated, with the amount varying by source and participant.

TCRbeta CDR3 regions were amplified from genomic DNA by means of the immunoSEQ Assay, a bias-controlled multiplex PCR. The study's own analysis went as follows. The number of nucleated cells in each sample was estimated by amplification of reference gene primers within the assay. Sequence reads were collapsed and filtered to measure the absolute abundance of every unique TCRbeta CDR3 rearrangement. For each sample, productive Simpson clonality was calculated as the square root of Simpson's diversity index over productive rearrangements. TCRdb mirrors the immuneACCESS table, restricted to in-frame sequences. Some clones are absent from its copies; in checked studies, under half trace to an unresolved V gene, and the reason for the others is unknown. That table gives V, J and clone size, and the DNA gave D and trimming. For this sample the table gives around 250,000 clones, of which 85% to 90% were detected only once. Together, the top ten hold approximately 1.7% of the sample.

The sequence links TRBV10-3 to TRBJ2-2, with the D gene not confidently named. Source material: PBMCs or T cells enriched from blood (not recorded which). The TCR sequence derives from a woman in her 50s who had recovered from COVID-19. The CDR3 region: CAISALPGELFF. The nucleotide sequence is TGTGCCATCAGTGCGCTACCCGGGGAGCTGTTTTTT.